This is a list of T cell receptor beta chains from one sample in a study of T-cell memory formation after mild COVID-19. A single record per CDR3 protein comes from TCRdb applying MiXCR to the 5' RACE reads. Of about 620,000 distinct CDR3 sequences listed, about a sixth are singletons. The sample taken for sequencing was PBMCs or a T cell subset sorted from them (not recorded which). The receptor source for this set is an adult woman who had mild COVID-19 (a few samples of this study predate the infection). Cell type and time point are not known. Both conserved end residues are part of each CDR3. Fields, in order: V gene, clone size, J gene, D gene, CDR3 DNA, CDR3 protein. The D gene is left open where the match is weak. For some rows the clone size is stated as once, few or many, or as a class when expanded; others skip it.

V: TRBV12-3/TRBV12-4
size: few
J: TRBJ1-6
D: NA
DNA: TGTGCCAGCAAAATCAGACACACCGGCTCACCCCTCCACTTT
CDR3: CASKIRHTGSPLHF

V: TRBV27
size: few
J: TRBJ2-3
D: NA
DNA: TGTGCCAGCAGTTTATCCGGCAGGGGACATTTTGGGTTT
CDR3: CASSLSGRGHFGF

V: TRBV2
size: NA
J: TRBJ2-3
D: TRBD1
DNA: TGTGCCAGCAGGGACAGGAACGCAGATACGCAGTATTTT
CDR3: CASRDRNADTQYF

V: TRBV21-1
size: NA
J: TRBJ1-1
D: NA
DNA: TGTGCCAGCAGCAAAGAGGGCGAACCCGGCACTGAAGCTTTCTTT
CDR3: CASSKEGEPGTEAFF

V: TRBV18
size: NA
J: TRBJ1-5
D: NA
DNA: TGTGCCAGCTCACCAGGGGAAAATCAGCCCCAGCATTTT
CDR3: CASSPGENQPQHF

V: TRBV5-1
size: NA
J: TRBJ2-5
D: TRBD2
DNA: TGCGCCAGCAGCTTGGAACTAGCGGGAGTAGAGACCCAGTACTTC
CDR3: CASSLELAGVETQYF

V: TRBV5-5
size: few
J: TRBJ2-7
D: TRBD2
DNA: TGTGCCAGCAGCTTTAGAGGGCTAGCGGGGCCCTACGAGCAGTACTTC
CDR3: CASSFRGLAGPYEQYF

V: TRBV12-3/TRBV12-4
size: many
J: TRBJ1-1
D: NA
DNA: TGTGCCAGCAGTTTAGCGACCGGGCACACTGAAGCTTTCTTT
CDR3: CASSLATGHTEAFF

V: TRBV7-2
size: few
J: TRBJ2-3
D: NA
DNA: TGTGCCAGCAGCCCGTTTTTCATGCCAGATACGCAGTATTTT
CDR3: CASSPFFMPDTQYF

V: TRBV11-2
size: few
J: TRBJ2-5
D: TRBD2
DNA: TGTGCCAGCAGCGGGGGACTAGTGCAAGAGACCCAGTACTTC
CDR3: CASSGGLVQETQYF

V: TRBV5-1
size: few
J: TRBJ2-6
D: NA
DNA: TGCGCCAGCTTTGAGGTGCCTCCCTCTGGGGCCAACGTCCTGACTTTC
CDR3: CASFEVPPSGANVLTF

V: TRBV29-1
size: NA
J: TRBJ2-2
D: TRBD1
DNA: TGCAGCGTTCAGGTTGTGACAGGGGTGACCGGGGAGCTGTTTTTT
CDR3: CSVQVVTGVTGELFF

V: TRBV27
size: NA
J: TRBJ2-7
D: NA
DNA: TGTGCCAGCAGTCGGGACACCCTTTACGAGCAGTACTTC
CDR3: CASSRDTLYEQYF

V: TRBV5-1
size: NA
J: TRBJ2-1
D: NA
DNA: TGCGCCAGCAGCTTGTTCCGGGGGCGAACCGGGGGCGGGTGGAGTGAGCAGTTCTTC
CDR3: CASSLFRGRTGGGWSEQFF

V: TRBV25-1
size: NA
J: TRBJ2-5
D: TRBD2
DNA: TGTGCCAGCAGTGCCGGGGGGGCCGGTGAGACCCAGTACTTC
CDR3: CASSAGGAGETQYF

V: TRBV12-3/TRBV12-4
size: NA
J: TRBJ2-1
D: NA
DNA: TGTGCCAGCAGTTTCGCGGGGCTTTGGAATGAGCAGTTCTTC
CDR3: CASSFAGLWNEQFF

V: TRBV7-7
size: NA
J: TRBJ2-7
D: TRBD1
DNA: TGTGCCAGCAGCTTCCGGGACAGTGGGTACGAGCAGTACTTC
CDR3: CASSFRDSGYEQYF

V: TRBV4-1
size: many
J: TRBJ2-3
D: NA
DNA: TGCGCCAGCAGCCAAGACCAGGGGAGGACAGATACGCAGTATTTT
CDR3: CASSQDQGRTDTQYF

V: TRBV2
size: NA
J: TRBJ1-6
D: NA
DNA: TGTGCCAGCAGTGGGACTTTCTCTTCACCCCTCCACTTT
CDR3: CASSGTFSSPLHF

V: TRBV12-3/TRBV12-4
size: few
J: TRBJ2-6
D: NA
DNA: TGTGCCAGCCGTCGGAGCTCTGGGGCCAACGTCCTGACTTTC
CDR3: CASRRSSGANVLTF

V: TRBV29-1
size: NA
J: TRBJ2-5
D: TRBD2
DNA: TGCAGCGTTGATTTGGTAGCGGGCCCTCAAGAGACCCAGTACTTC
CDR3: CSVDLVAGPQETQYF

V: TRBV7-6
size: NA
J: TRBJ2-2
D: NA
DNA: TGTGCCAGCAGCACCCTGAGGCGGGGCTTGGACACCGGGGAGCTGTTTTTT
CDR3: CASSTLRRGLDTGELFF

V: TRBV4-3
size: few
J: TRBJ1-2
D: NA
DNA: TGCGCCAGCAGCCAAGATGCAGGGGTGGGTGGCTACACCTTC
CDR3: CASSQDAGVGGYTF

V: TRBV29-1
size: few
J: TRBJ2-1
D: NA
DNA: TGCAGCGTTGGACTAATGGAGCAGTTCTTC
CDR3: CSVGLMEQFF

V: TRBV12-3/TRBV12-4
size: NA
J: TRBJ2-7
D: NA
DNA: TGTGCCAGCCCCTTTCCAACCTCATCCTACGAGCAGTACTTC
CDR3: CASPFPTSSYEQYF

V: TRBV6-2/TRBV6-3
size: few
J: TRBJ2-7
D: TRBD2
DNA: TGTGCCAGCCGGGGATTTCCGGGAGGGCGGACCTACGAGCAGTACTTC
CDR3: CASRGFPGGRTYEQYF

V: TRBV7-3
size: few
J: TRBJ2-3
D: NA
DNA: TGTGCCAGCAGTCGGTATGGTTTAAACACAGATACGCAGTATTTT
CDR3: CASSRYGLNTDTQYF

V: TRBV2
size: few
J: TRBJ2-3
D: TRBD2
DNA: TGTGCCAGCAGCGATTTGGGGGTAGCGGGAGGAGCAGATACGCAGTATTTT
CDR3: CASSDLGVAGGADTQYF

V: TRBV6-1
size: NA
J: TRBJ1-3
D: NA
DNA: TGTGCCAGCAGTGTGGGGGCCAACTACGGAAACACCATATATTTT
CDR3: CASSVGANYGNTIYF

V: TRBV12-3/TRBV12-4
size: many
J: TRBJ1-3
D: TRBD1
DNA: TGTGCCAGCAGTTTCAGGGGGCAGGGAAACACCATATATTTT
CDR3: CASSFRGQGNTIYF

V: TRBV15
size: NA
J: TRBJ2-7
D: TRBD1
DNA: TGTGCCACCAGCAGACCATCCGACAGGGGATACCGCTACGAGCAGTACTTC
CDR3: CATSRPSDRGYRYEQYF

V: TRBV7-9
size: NA
J: TRBJ1-4
D: NA
DNA: TGTGCCAGCAGCTTTGGCGGGTTTGAAAAACTGTTTTTT
CDR3: CASSFGGFEKLFF

V: TRBV7-9
size: NA
J: TRBJ2-1
D: NA
DNA: TGTGCCAGCAGCTTCCTTAATCGCGGAACGACCTACAATGAGCAGTTCTTC
CDR3: CASSFLNRGTTYNEQFF

V: TRBV30
size: few
J: TRBJ2-7
D: TRBD2
DNA: TGTGCCTGCACTGACTGGGGGGGACCCACCTACGAGCAGTACTTC
CDR3: CACTDWGGPTYEQYF